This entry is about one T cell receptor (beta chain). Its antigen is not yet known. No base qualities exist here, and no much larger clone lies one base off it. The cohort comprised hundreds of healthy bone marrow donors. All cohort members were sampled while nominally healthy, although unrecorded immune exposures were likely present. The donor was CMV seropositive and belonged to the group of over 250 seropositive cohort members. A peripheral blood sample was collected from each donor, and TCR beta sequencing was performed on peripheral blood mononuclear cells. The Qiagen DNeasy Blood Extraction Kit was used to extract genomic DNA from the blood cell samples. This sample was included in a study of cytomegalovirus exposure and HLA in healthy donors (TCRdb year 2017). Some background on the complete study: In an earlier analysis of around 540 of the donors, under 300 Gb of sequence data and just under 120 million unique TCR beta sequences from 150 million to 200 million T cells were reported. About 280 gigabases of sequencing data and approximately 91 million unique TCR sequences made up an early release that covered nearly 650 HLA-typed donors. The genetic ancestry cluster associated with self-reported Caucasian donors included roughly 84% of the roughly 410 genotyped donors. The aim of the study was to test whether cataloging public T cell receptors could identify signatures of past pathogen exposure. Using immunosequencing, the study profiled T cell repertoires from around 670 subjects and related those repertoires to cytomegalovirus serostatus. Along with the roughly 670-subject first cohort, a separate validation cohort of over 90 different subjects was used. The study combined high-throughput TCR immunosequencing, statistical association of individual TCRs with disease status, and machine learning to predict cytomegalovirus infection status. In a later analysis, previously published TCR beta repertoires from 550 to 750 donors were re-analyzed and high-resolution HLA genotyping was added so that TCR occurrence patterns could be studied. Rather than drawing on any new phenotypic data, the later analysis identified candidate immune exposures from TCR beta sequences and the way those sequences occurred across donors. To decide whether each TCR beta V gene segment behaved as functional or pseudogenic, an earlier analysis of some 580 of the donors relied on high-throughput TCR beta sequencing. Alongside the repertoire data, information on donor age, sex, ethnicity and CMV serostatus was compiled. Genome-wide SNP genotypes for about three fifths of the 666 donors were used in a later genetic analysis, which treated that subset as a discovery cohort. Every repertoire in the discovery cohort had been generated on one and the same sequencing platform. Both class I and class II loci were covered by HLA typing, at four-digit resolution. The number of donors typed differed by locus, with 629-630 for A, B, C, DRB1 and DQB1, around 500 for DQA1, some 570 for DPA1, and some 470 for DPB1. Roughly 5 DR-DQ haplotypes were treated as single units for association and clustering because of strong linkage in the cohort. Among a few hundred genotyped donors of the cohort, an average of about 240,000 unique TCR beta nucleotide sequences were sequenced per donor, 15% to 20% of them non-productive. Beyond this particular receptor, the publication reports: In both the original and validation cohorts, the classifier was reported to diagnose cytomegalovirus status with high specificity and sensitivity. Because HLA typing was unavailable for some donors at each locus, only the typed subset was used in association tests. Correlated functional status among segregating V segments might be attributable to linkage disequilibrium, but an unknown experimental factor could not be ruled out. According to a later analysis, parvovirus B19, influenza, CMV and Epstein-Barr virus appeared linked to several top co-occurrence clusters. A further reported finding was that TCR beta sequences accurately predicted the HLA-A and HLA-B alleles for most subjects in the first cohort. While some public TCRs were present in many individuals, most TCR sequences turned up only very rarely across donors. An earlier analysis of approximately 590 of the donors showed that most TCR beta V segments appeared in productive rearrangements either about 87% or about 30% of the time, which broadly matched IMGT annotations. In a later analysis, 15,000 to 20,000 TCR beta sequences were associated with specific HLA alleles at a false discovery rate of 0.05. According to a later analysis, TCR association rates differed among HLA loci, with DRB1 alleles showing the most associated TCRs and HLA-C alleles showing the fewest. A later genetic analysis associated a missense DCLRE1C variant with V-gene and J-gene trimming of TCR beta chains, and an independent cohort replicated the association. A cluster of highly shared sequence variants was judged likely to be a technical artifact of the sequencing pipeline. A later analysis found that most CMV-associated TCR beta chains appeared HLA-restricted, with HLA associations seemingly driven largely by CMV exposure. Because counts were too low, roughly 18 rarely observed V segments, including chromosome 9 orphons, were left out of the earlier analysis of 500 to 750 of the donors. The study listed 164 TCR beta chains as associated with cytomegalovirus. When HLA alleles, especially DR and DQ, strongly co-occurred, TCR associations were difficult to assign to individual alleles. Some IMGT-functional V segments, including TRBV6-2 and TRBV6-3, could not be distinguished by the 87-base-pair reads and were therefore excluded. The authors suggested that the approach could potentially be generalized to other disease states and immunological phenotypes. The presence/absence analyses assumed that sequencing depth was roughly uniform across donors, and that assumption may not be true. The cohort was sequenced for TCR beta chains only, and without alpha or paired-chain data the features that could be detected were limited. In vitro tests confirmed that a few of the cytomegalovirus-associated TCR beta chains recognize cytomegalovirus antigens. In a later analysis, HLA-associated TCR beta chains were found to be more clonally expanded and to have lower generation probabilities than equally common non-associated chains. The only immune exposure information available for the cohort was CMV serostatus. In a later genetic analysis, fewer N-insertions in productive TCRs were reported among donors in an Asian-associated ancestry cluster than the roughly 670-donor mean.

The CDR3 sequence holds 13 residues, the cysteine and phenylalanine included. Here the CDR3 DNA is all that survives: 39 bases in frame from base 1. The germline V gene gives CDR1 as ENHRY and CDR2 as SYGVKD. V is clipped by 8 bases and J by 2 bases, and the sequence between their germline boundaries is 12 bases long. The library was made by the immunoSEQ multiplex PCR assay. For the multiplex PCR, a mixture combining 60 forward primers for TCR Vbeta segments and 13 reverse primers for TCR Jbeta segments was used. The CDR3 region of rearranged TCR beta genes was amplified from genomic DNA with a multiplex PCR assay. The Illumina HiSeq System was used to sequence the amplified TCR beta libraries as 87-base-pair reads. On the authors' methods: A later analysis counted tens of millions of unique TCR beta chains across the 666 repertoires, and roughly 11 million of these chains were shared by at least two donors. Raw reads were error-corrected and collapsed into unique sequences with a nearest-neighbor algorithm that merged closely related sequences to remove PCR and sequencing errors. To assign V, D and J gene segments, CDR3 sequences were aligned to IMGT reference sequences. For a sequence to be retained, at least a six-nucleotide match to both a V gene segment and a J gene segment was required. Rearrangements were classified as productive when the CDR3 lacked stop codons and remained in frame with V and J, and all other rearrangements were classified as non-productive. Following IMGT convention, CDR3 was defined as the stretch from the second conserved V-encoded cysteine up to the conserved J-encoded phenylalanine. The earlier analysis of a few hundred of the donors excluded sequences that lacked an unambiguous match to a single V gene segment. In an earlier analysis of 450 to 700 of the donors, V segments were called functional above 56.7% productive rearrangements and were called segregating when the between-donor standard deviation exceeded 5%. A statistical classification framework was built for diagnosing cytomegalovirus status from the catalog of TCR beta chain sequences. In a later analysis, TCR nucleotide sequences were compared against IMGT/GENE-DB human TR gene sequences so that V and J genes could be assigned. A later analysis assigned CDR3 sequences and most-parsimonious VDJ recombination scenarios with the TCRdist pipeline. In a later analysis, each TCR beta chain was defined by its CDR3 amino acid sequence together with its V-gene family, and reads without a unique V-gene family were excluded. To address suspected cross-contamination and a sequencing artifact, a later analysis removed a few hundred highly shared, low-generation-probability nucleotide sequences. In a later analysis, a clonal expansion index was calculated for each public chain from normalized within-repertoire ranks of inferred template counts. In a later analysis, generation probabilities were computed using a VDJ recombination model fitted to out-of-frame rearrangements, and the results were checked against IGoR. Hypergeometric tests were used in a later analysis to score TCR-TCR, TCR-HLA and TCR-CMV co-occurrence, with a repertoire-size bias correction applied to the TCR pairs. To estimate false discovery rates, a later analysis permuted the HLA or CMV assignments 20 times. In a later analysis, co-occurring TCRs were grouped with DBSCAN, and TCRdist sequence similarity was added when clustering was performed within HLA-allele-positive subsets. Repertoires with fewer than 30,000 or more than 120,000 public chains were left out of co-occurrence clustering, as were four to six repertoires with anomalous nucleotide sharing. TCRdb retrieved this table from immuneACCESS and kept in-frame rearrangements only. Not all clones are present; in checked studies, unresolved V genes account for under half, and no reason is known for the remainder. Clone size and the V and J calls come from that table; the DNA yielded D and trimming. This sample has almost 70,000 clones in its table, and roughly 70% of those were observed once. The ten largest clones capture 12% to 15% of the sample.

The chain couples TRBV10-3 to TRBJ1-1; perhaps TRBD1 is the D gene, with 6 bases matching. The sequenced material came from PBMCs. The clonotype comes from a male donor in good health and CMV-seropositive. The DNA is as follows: TGTGCCATCCGTTCCGGGACAAACACTGAAGCTTTCTTT. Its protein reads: CAIRSGTNTEAFF.